The 27 T cell receptor beta chains below were found in one sample sequenced in a study of T-cell reconstitution after alpha-beta-depleted transplantation in children (dated by TCRdb to 2016 to 2017). The library relied on PCR. Reads for this sample came from an Illumina HiSeq 2500. TCR libraries were prepared with molecular barcoding, using unique molecular identifiers to normalize TCRbeta repertoire quantification. The public reads were run again by TCRdb, first through fastp at Q25 and then through MiXCR, and only productive beta chains were kept. Identical CDR3 proteins give one entry, which carries the most common genes and DNA. Within this sample are 90,000 to 100,000 distinct CDR3 sequences, with more than 9% of them counted one time only. The biggest ten clones account for 14% of the sample. The specimen comprised PBMCs from the stem cell graft donor, sampled from the stem cell graft. Source of these receptors: a human donor who donated a stem cell graft to a child with inherited bone marrow failure.

The chain links TRBV23-1 to TRBJ2-3; the match to TRBD1 covers 10 bases. TRBV23-1 is marked as an open reading frame, function uncertain. The CDR3 is 15 residues long. V shed 4 bases, J shed 4 bases, and the junction held 5 bases outside the gene matches. CDR3 protein: CASSLQDRGSDTQYF. CDR3 in DNA: TGCGCCAGCAGTCTTCAGGACAGGGGGTCAGATACGCAGTATTTT.

This clonotype appeared many times. The chain is built from TRBV20-1 and TRBJ2-1; 14 bases map to TRBD2. This CDR3 has 17 residues. V was clipped by 1 base and J by 7 bases; unmatched bases: 9. Germline lookup yields CDR1 DFQATT and CDR2 SNEGSKA (reference sequence). The CDR3 loop is CSARAGTSGRKGNEQFF. CDR3 in DNA: TGCAGTGCTAGAGCCGGGACTAGCGGGAGAAAGGGGAATGAGCAGTTCTTC.

This clonotype has a count of ten or more. The chain combines TRBV20-1 with TRBJ1-6; the D gene is possibly TRBD1 (5 bases). CDR3 length: 12 residues. V gave up 5 bases and J gave up 10 bases, with 12 bases separating them. Germline values: CDR1 DFQATT, CDR2 SNEGSKA (reference sequence). CDR3 loop: CSARGVGSPLHF. In DNA form, the CDR3 reads TGCAGTGCTCGAGGGGTCGGGTCACCCCTCCACTTT.

This clonotype has a count of ten or more. This sequence joins TRBV20-1 and TRBJ1-6, with TRBD1 matching over 7 bases. After removal of 2 bases from V and 4 bases from J, the junction contained 5 bases not matched to a gene. The CDR3 extends over 15 amino acids. Per germline, CDR1 DFQATT and CDR2 SNEGSKA (reference sequence). As DNA, the CDR3 is TGCAGTGCTAGACAGGGGGGACGGTATAATTCACCCCTCCACTTT. Protein sequence: CSARQGGRYNSPLHF.

The sample holds many counts of this clonotype. The chain has TRBV4-3 and TRBJ2-2, with D unresolved. V was trimmed by 0 bases and J by 1 base, leaving 9 bases between them. Germline V gene lookup returns CDR1 LGHNA and CDR2 YSLEER. The CDR3 loop spans 16 amino acids. In DNA, the CDR3 is TGCGCCAGCAGCCAAGATTGGCCAGAGAACACCGGGGAGCTGTTTTTT. Translating it yields CASSQDWPENTGELFF.

Many counts were recorded for this clonotype. This rearrangement joins TRBV29-1 to TRBJ2-2, with unresolved D. This CDR3 contains 13 residues. Germline CDR1 SQVTM, CDR2 ANQGSEA. Trimming removed 2 bases from V and 7 bases from J, with 11 bases in between. CDR3: CSVERAAGGELFF. CDR3 DNA: TGCAGCGTTGAAAGAGCCGCAGGCGGGGAGCTGTTTTTT.

This clonotype was picked up many times. The rearrangement uses TRBV20-1 and TRBJ1-2, with 7 bases matching TRBD1. After removal of 3 bases from V and 5 bases from J, the junction contained 9 bases not matched to a gene. In germline, CDR1 is DFQATT, CDR2 SNEGSKA (reference sequence). The CDR3 runs 14 residues. The CDR3 loop is CSASRQGGVYGYTF. DNA of the CDR3: TGCAGTGCTAGCCGACAGGGCGGTGTATATGGCTACACCTTC.

In its sample, this clonotype was seen many times. J is TRBJ1-6 and V is TRBV12-3 or TRBV12-4; D gene ambiguous. The length of the CDR3 is 15 residues. Trimming removed 5 bases from V and 1 base from J, with 9 bases in between. The CDR3 region has the DNA TGTGCCAGCAGTCCCGGAGGTTCCTATAATTCACCCCTCCACTTT. This sequence encodes CASSPGGSYNSPLHF.

Ten or more counts support this clonotype. The chain employs TRBV5-1 and TRBJ2-7, with D perhaps TRBD1 or TRBD2 (5 bases each). The CDR3 is 15 amino acids. Trimming removed 0 bases at V and 6 bases at J, with 16 bases between. CDR1 SGHRS and CDR2 YFSETQ come from the germline V gene. CDR3 amino acids: CASSLGGISLGEQYF. The CDR3 DNA reads as TGCGCCAGCAGCTTGGGGGGGATCTCTTTGGGCGAGCAGTACTTC.

In this sample, this clonotype turned up many times. The chain is built from TRBV20-1 and TRBJ2-7; 8 bases agree with TRBD2. Looked up from germline, CDR1 is DFQATT and CDR2 is SNEGSKA (reference sequence). V lost 3 bases and J lost 2; bases outside the gene matches: 0. The CDR3 runs to 12 residues. CDR3 protein: CSASGGAYEQYF. CDR3 DNA sequence: TGCAGTGCTAGCGGGGGGGCCTACGAGCAGTACTTC.

This clonotype was seen at least ten times. The chain has TRBV7-2 and TRBJ2-6; TRBD1 or TRBD2 may be the D gene (5 bases each). CDR1 is SGHTA and CDR2 is FQGNSA in the germline V gene. The CDR3 is 19 amino acids. Trimming pared 4 bases from V and 0 bases from J, leaving 19 bases between. The CDR3, as DNA: TGTGCCAGCAGCTCAAGTGACAGATCTAGCAGCTCTGGGGCCAACGTCCTGACTTTC. This gives the protein CASSSSDRSSSSGANVLTF.

This clonotype has a count of ten or more. J is TRBJ1-1 and V is TRBV5-1; D unresolved. Trimming took off 3 bases at V and 7 bases at J, with 7 bases between the two ends. Germline lookup yields CDR1 SGHRS and CDR2 YFSETQ. CDR3 length: 11 amino acids. The CDR3 region is CASSWADEAFF. DNA of the CDR3: TGCGCCAGCAGCTGGGCGGATGAAGCTTTCTTT. Filled out from reference TRBV5-1 and TRBJ1-1, the complete variable domain reads KAGVTQTPRYLIKTRGQQVTLSCSPISGHRSVSWYQQTPGQGLQFLFEYFSETQRNKGNFPGRFSGRQFSNSRSEMNVSTLELGDSALYLCASSWADEAFFGQGTRLTVV.

This clonotype occurred many times. The chain joins TRBV12-3 or TRBV12-4 to TRBJ2-5; 7 positions match TRBD1. This CDR3 comprises 12 residues. V lost 6 bases to trimming and J lost 4 bases; unmatched junction nucleotides: 2. In nucleotides, the CDR3 is TGTGCCAGCAGCAGGGACAGAGAGACCCAGTACTTC. It codes for CASSRDRETQYF.

This clonotype was observed many times. The V gene is TRBV18, the J gene TRBJ1-1; no firm D call. The CDR3 sequence is 14 residues long. Germline values: CDR1 KGHSH, CDR2 LQKENI. V shed 3 bases and J shed 3 bases, with 11 bases lying between them. The CDR3 region has the DNA TGTGCCAGCTCACCGTCCCTTCGGGACACTGAAGCTTTCTTT. This encodes CASSPSLRDTEAFF.

This clonotype was recorded at least ten times. The chain is built from TRBV5-1 and TRBJ2-7; possibly TRBD2 for D (5 bases). This CDR3 region has 13 residues. CDR1 is SGHRS, CDR2 YFSETQ, per germline. V was pared by 4 bases and J by 3 bases, with 11 bases between. CDR3 loop: CASSAGEIYEQYF. In nucleotides, the CDR3 is TGCGCCAGCAGCGCCGGGGAAATCTACGAGCAGTACTTC.

This clonotype has a handful of counts. The chain has TRBV19 and TRBJ1-1; 7 nucleotides agree with TRBD1. The junction had 11 bases not matched to a gene; V was cut back by 3 bases and J by 4 bases. The CDR3 runs to 16 residues. Per the germline V gene, CDR1 is LNHDA and CDR2 is SQIVND (reference sequence). The CDR3 region has the DNA TGTGCCAGTAGTATGGGGACGAGGGGGCGAGTCACTGAAGCTTTCTTT. Its protein is CASSMGTRGRVTEAFF.

This clonotype was seen at least ten times. The chain recombines TRBV7-9 with TRBJ1-5, with 9 nucleotides matching TRBD1. Germline V lookup: CDR1 SEHNR, CDR2 FQNEAQ (reference sequence). The CDR3 loop spans 17 amino acids. V gave up 6 bases and J gave up 0 bases; unmatched junction bases: 9. The CDR3 DNA sequence: TGTGCCAGCAGTTCCGGGACAGGGAGGTATAGCAATCAGCCCCAGCATTTT. This encodes CASSSGTGRYSNQPQHF.

This clonotype is classed as medium-sized (0.01 to 0.1%). V usage is TRBV7-9 and J usage is TRBJ2-6; D ambiguous. V lost 1 base to trimming and J lost 1 base, with 5 bases between them. The CDR3 runs to 15 residues. Germline CDR1 SEHNR, CDR2 FQNEAQ (reference sequence). The CDR3 spells CASSLGLSGANVLTF. CDR3 DNA: TGTGCCAGCAGCTTAGGATTATCTGGGGCCAACGTCCTGACTTTC.

The rearrangement joins TRBV12-3 or TRBV12-4 to TRBJ1-1; no clear D. V gave up 5 bases and J gave up 0 bases, with 7 bases separating them. This CDR3 has 13 amino acids. For the CDR3, the DNA is TGTGCCAGCAGTCATCGCCTGAACACTGAAGCTTTCTTT. As protein: CASSHRLNTEAFF.

The sample holds a few counts of this clonotype. V is TRBV6-2 or TRBV6-3 and J is TRBJ2-7; TRBD1 aligns across 7 bases. The V gene's germline CDR1 is MNHEY and CDR2 SVGEGT. The CDR3 sequence is 13 residues long. V shed 7 bases, J shed 5 bases, and the junction held 8 bases outside the gene matches. CDR3 protein: CASTPDRLDEQYF. The CDR3 nucleotides read TGTGCCAGCACCCCGGACAGGTTGGACGAGCAGTACTTC.

Many counts were recorded for this clonotype. The rearrangement links TRBV7-2 to TRBJ2-2, with D tentatively TRBD1 (6 bases). Germline-derived CDR1 and CDR2 are SGHTA and FQGNSA. This CDR3 has 16 amino acids. V was clipped by 6 bases and J by 0 bases, with 14 bases between them. The CDR3 spells CASSSQGLPNTGELFF. The CDR3 DNA is TGTGCCAGCAGTTCACAGGGTTTACCGAACACCGGGGAGCTGTTTTTT.

By share of the sample, this clonotype is medium-sized (0.01 to 0.1%). The chain couples TRBV20-1 to TRBJ2-5, with TRBD2 matching 11 bases. Germline V CDR1 and CDR2: DFQATT, SNEGSKA (reference sequence). Trimming at V came to 0 bases and at J to 5 bases, leaving 5 bases not matched to a gene. This CDR3 has 15 amino acids. In DNA form, the CDR3 reads TGCAGTGCTAGAGACGCACTAGCGGGAGATGAGACCCAGTACTTC. Its protein is CSARDALAGDETQYF.

This clonotype has more than one count but fewer than ten. V usage is TRBV5-1 and J usage is TRBJ2-1, with D uncertain. V lost 4 bases to trimming and J lost 3 bases, with 17 bases between them. This CDR3 is 16 amino acids long. Per the germline V gene, CDR1 is SGHRS and CDR2 is YFSETQ. This CDR3 is CASSRHSGGNYNEQFF. DNA for the CDR3: TGCGCCAGCAGCAGGCATAGTGGCGGAAACTACAATGAGCAGTTCTTC.

V is TRBV12-3 or TRBV12-4 and J is TRBJ2-7, with D tentatively TRBD2 (7 bases). V lost 8 bases, J lost 4 bases, and 21 bases lay in between. This CDR3 has 15 amino acids. CDR3 in amino acids: CASQRGGRAFYEQYF. CDR3 nucleotide sequence: TGTGCCAGCCAAAGGGGGGGCAGGGCGTTTTACGAGCAGTACTTC.

This clonotype came up many times. V gene TRBV3-1 combines with J gene TRBJ1-1, with D unclear. Looked up from germline, CDR1 is LGHDT and CDR2 is YNNKEL (reference sequence). Trimming pared 3 bases from V and 8 bases from J, leaving 7 bases between. This CDR3 is built from 11 residues. This chain's CDR3 is CASSQGYEAFF. The CDR3 coding sequence is TGTGCCAGCAGCCAGGGGTACGAAGCTTTCTTT.

This clonotype was detected only a few times. The gene calls are TRBV7-9 and TRBJ2-1; D perhaps matches TRBD2 (7 bases). The CDR3 contains 14 residues. Germline lookup yields CDR1 SEHNR and CDR2 FQNEAQ (reference sequence). V was trimmed by 0 bases and J by 10 bases, leaving 13 bases between them. CDR3 nucleotides: TGTGCCAGCAGCTTAGCGGGGGGGGGCGGAGAGCAGTTCTTC. Residues: CASSLAGGGGEQFF.

The chain is built from TRBV5-1 and TRBJ2-7; 7 bases align to TRBD1. The V gene's germline CDR1 is SGHRS and CDR2 YFSETQ. This CDR3 has 13 residues. The J segment lost 1 base and the V segment lost 5 bases, leaving 3 bases of the junction unmatched. CDR3 bases: TGCGCCAGCAGGGTGACAGGGTCCTACGAGCAGTACTTC. Its translation is CASRVTGSYEQYF.